A selection of T cell receptor beta chains follows, all from one sample in a study of T-cell reconstitution after alpha-beta-depleted transplantation in children. TCRdb processed the PCR reads anew with MiXCR; each CDR3 protein has one entry. Of 440,000 or so distinct CDR3 sequences in the sample, roughly two fifths were seen once. The material was PBMCs, obtained before TCRalphabeta/CD19-depleted stem cell transplant. Receptors originate from a girl aged 2-10 years with aplastic anemia, due to receive a stem cell transplant. Both conserved end residues are part of each CDR3. D genes are given only for firm matches. Clone size appears in some rows only: once, few, many, or a class for an expanded clone.

- | TRBJ1-1 | many | TRBV4-1 | CASSQDQWTANTEAFF | TGCGCCAGCAGCCAAGATCAATGGACGGCGAACACTGAAGCTTTCTTT
- | TRBJ2-3 | many | TRBV5-6 | CASSYNPGLGRDTQYF | TGTGCCAGCAGCTATAACCCTGGACTGGGGAGAGATACGCAGTATTTT
- | TRBJ2-3 | - | TRBV20-1 | CSARDLAGPFTDTQYF | TGCAGTGCTAGAGATTTAGCAGGCCCTTTCACAGATACGCAGTATTTT
- | TRBJ2-5 | - | TRBV9 | CASSVGGGGAETQYF | TGTGCCAGCAGCGTAGGGGGAGGTGGAGCAGAGACCCAGTACTTC
- | TRBJ1-2 | - | TRBV28 | CASKPDANYGYTF | TGTGCCAGCAAACCCGATGCTAACTATGGCTACACCTTC
- | TRBJ2-7 | - | TRBV5-6 | CASSLVLGPSYF | TGTGCCAGCAGCTTGGTCCTGGGACCCTCGTACTTC
TRBD2 | TRBJ2-1 | - | TRBV9 | CASSPGTSVSSYNEQFF | TGTGCCAGCAGCCCCGGGACTAGCGTCAGCTCCTACAATGAGCAGTTCTTC
- | TRBJ2-7 | many | TRBV9 | CASSVDRGEAEQYF | TGTGCCAGCAGCGTAGATAGAGGGGAGGCCGAGCAGTACTTC
TRBD2 | TRBJ2-7 | - | TRBV4-1 | CASSHPGEGEQYF | TGCGCCAGCAGCCACCCGGGGGAGGGCGAGCAGTACTTC
- | TRBJ2-5 | many | TRBV29-1 | CSVERGEETQYF | TGCAGCGTTGAAAGGGGGGAAGAGACCCAGTACTTC
- | TRBJ2-7 | - | TRBV6-5 | CASSYRRGYEQYF | TGTGCCAGCAGTTATAGGAGGGGTTACGAGCAGTACTTC
- | TRBJ2-7 | many | TRBV29-1 | CSVGGSGHPYEQYF | TGCAGCGTTGGTGGGTCGGGCCATCCCTACGAGCAGTACTTC
TRBD1 | TRBJ1-1 | many | TRBV6-1 | CASSPGQIMNTEAFF | TGTGCCAGCAGTCCGGGACAGATCATGAACACTGAAGCTTTCTTT
- | TRBJ2-7 | - | TRBV27 | CASSSTLGEQYF | TGTGCCAGCAGTTCGACCCTTGGCGAGCAGTACTTC
TRBD1 | TRBJ2-1 | many | TRBV14 | CASTVLGQGNNEQFF | TGTGCCAGCACCGTTCTGGGACAGGGGAACAATGAGCAGTTCTTC
TRBD1 | TRBJ1-2 | - | TRBV20-1 | CSARMTGGVRRYVGYTF | TGCAGTGCTAGGATGACAGGGGGCGTTCGGAGATATGTTGGCTACACCTTC
- | TRBJ2-3 | many | TRBV12-3/TRBV12-4 | CASRRGTASSQYF | TGTGCCAGCAGACGGGGGACAGCCTCCTCGCAGTATTTT
- | TRBJ2-3 | few | TRBV6-1 | CASSMTYTDTQYF | TGTGCCAGCAGCATGACCTACACAGATACGCAGTATTTT